The 28 T cell receptor beta chains presented below share a single source sample, sequenced in a study of blood T cell repertoires in COVID-19. Only in-frame clones appear in the TCRdb table, and some are missing; sequencing was by immunoSEQ multiplex PCR. The sample consists of 150,000 to 200,000 clones, approximately 80% of them appearing once. The material sequenced was PBMCs or T cells enriched from blood (not recorded which). These receptor sequences come from a woman aged 60-75 years who had recovered from COVID-19.

This clone was observed a few times. The genes are TRBV9 and TRBJ1-4, with 8 positions matching TRBD1. V trimming: 4 bases; J trimming: 7 bases; junction bases outside the gene matches: 12. The germline CDR1 and CDR2 sequences are SGDLS and YYNGEE. The CDR3 totals 16 residues. The CDR3 protein is CASSPRTGFGSEKLFF. The CDR3 region has the DNA TGTGCCAGCAGCCCCCGGACAGGGTTTGGTTCTGAAAAACTGTTTTTT.

In this sample, this clone turned up once. V and J are TRBV6-5 and TRBJ1-1; 8 nucleotides agree with TRBD1. V gave up 6 bases and J gave up 11 bases; unmatched junction bases: 11. The germline V gene encodes CDR1 MNHEY and CDR2 SVGAGI. This CDR3 region has 13 residues. CDR3 loop: CASRPDRDQRAFF. CDR3 DNA sequence: TGTGCCAGCAGGCCGGACAGGGATCAGAGGGCTTTCTTT.

The chain links TRBV5-1 to TRBJ2-2; 7 bases match TRBD2. The CDR3 has 16 amino acids. CDR1 is SGHRS and CDR2 is YFSETQ in the germline V gene. V gave up 1 base and J gave up 2 bases; unmatched junction bases: 5. The CDR3 region has the DNA TGCGCCAGCAGCTTGTTAGGCGGGGGTAACACCGGGGAGCTGTTTTTT. It specifies CASSLLGGGNTGELFF.

Details on this clone: One end of the junction varies from germline; a read error may be responsible. This chain links TRBV13 with TRBJ1-1, with D unclear. The germline V gene encodes CDR1 PRHDT and CDR2 FYEKMQ (reference sequence). CDR3 length: 13 amino acids. The CDR3 region has the DNA TGTGCCAGCAACTTAGACGGGGACACTGAAGCTTTCTTT. The encoded protein is CASNLDGDTEAFF. Filled out from reference TRBV13 and TRBJ1-1, the complete variable domain reads AAGVIQSPRHLIKEKRETATLKCYPIPRHDTVYWYQQGPGQDPQFLISFYEKMQSDKGSIPDRFSAQQFSDYHSELNMSSLELGDSALYFCASNLDGDTEAFFGQGTRLTVV.

V is TRBV5-1 and J is TRBJ2-3, with TRBD1 matching 8 bases. The J segment lost 4 bases and the V segment lost 4 bases, leaving 8 bases of the junction unmatched. The CDR3 consists of 15 residues. Germline CDR1 SGHRS, CDR2 YFSETQ. Here the CDR3 reads CASSPRAGGADTQYF. The CDR3 DNA sequence: TGCGCCAGCAGCCCAAGGGCAGGGGGCGCAGATACGCAGTATTTT.

This clone came up once. The V and J genes are TRBV6-5 and TRBJ1-1; D is ambiguous. The CDR3 has 12 residues. Germline V gene lookup returns CDR1 MNHEY and CDR2 SVGAGI. Trimming took off 7 bases at V and 6 bases at J, with 12 bases between the two ends. In DNA, the CDR3 is TGTGCCAGCATAAGCGTTGACGCTGAAGCTTTCTTT. It codes for CASISVDAEAFF.

V is TRBV9 and J is TRBJ2-6, with D unresolved. The CDR3 covers 13 residues. V gave up 4 bases and J gave up 4 bases, with 6 bases separating them. Germline V gene sequence: CDR1 SGDLS, CDR2 YYNGEE. For the CDR3, the DNA is TGTGCCAGCAGCCCCCAGGGGGCCAACGTCCTGACTTTC. Protein sequence: CASSPQGANVLTF.

The sample holds one count of this clone. The rearrangement links TRBV5-1 to TRBJ2-1; TRBD1 matches at 7 bases. With V trimmed by 4 bases and J by 0 bases, 4 bases remained unmatched. The CDR3 sequence is 15 residues long. The germline gives CDR1 SGHRS, CDR2 YFSETQ. CDR3 DNA: TGCGCCAGCAGCCCAACAGGGGTCTCCTACAATGAGCAGTTCTTC. It translates to CASSPTGVSYNEQFF.

This clone showed up just a few times. This chain joins TRBV30 and TRBJ2-1; TRBD2 aligns across 11 bases. CDR3 length: 15 amino acids. The J segment lost 6 bases and the V segment lost 2 bases, leaving 6 bases of the junction unmatched. Germline V gene lookup returns CDR1 GTSNPN and CDR2 SVGIG (reference sequence). This chain's CDR3 is CAWSIFGTSGNEQFF. Written as DNA, the CDR3 is TGTGCCTGGAGTATCTTTGGGACTAGCGGCAATGAGCAGTTCTTC.

CDR3 amino acids: CASSLSKGGRNTDTQYF. The CDR3 DNA is TGTGCCAGCAGTTTATCGAAGGGAGGCAGAAACACAGATACGCAGTATTTT. V usage is TRBV27 and J usage is TRBJ2-3; D might be TRBD2 (6 bases). CDR1 MNHEY and CDR2 SMNVEV come from the germline V gene (reference sequence). The V and J ends lost 0 bases and 2 bases respectively, with 15 bases between them. This CDR3 has 17 amino acids.

The chain uses TRBV7-9 and TRBJ2-5; TRBD2 might be the D (5 bases). V lost 5 bases to trimming and J lost 4 bases, with 11 bases between them. The germline V gene has CDR1 SEHNR and CDR2 FQNEAQ (reference sequence). The CDR3 has 13 amino acids. In DNA form, the CDR3 reads TGTGCCAGCAGCCCCAGCGGAACAGAGACCCAGTACTTC. Protein product: CASSPSGTETQYF. The full variable domain, its missing parts supplied by reference TRBV7-9 and TRBJ2-5, is DTGVSQNPRHKITKRGQNVTFRCDPISEHNRLYWYRQTLGQGPEFLTYFQNEAQLEKSRLLSDRFSAERPKGSFSTLEIQRTEQGDSAMYLCASSPSGTETQYFGPGTRLLVL.

The J gene is TRBJ2-1, the V gene TRBV11-2; 10 positions agree with TRBD1. The CDR3 extends over 15 amino acids. The V and J ends lost 5 bases and 10 bases, in that order; junction bases with no gene match: 11. Germline values: CDR1 SGHAT, CDR2 FQNNGV. In DNA form, the CDR3 reads TGTGCCAGCAGCGCCATCCGGGACAGGGGTAACGAGCAGTTCTTC. It specifies CASSAIRDRGNEQFF.

In the case of this clone: The germline gene is not matched at one end of the junction; a read error may be the cause. The genes are TRBV10-3 and TRBJ1-6; D not resolved. Germline loops: CDR1 ENHRY, CDR2 SYGVKD. The length of the CDR3 is 14 residues. The CDR3 spells CAHQGDTANSPLHF. The DNA of the CDR3 is TGTGCCCATCAAGGCGACACGGCGAATTCACCACTCCACTTT.

This clone turned up a few times. The chain is built from TRBV10-1 and TRBJ2-7, with TRBD1 matching over 9 bases. V gave up 7 bases and J gave up 4 bases; unmatched junction bases: 11. The CDR3 contains 15 residues. CDR1 is WNHNN and CDR2 is SYGVQD in the germline V gene (reference sequence). The CDR3 is CASNTVGQGFYEQYF. Written as DNA, the CDR3 is TGCGCCAGCAACACAGTCGGACAGGGGTTTTACGAGCAGTACTTC.

This clone was picked up a small number of times. The CDR3 DNA reads TGTGCCAGCAGTGTCGATCGGGGGAGGGGGCCCCAGCATTTT. Translating it yields CASSVDRGRGPQHF. This chain joins TRBV2 and TRBJ1-5, with D maybe TRBD1 (5 bases). The V gene lost 4 bases and the J gene lost 9 bases, with 16 bases spanning the gap. Germline CDR1 and CDR2: SNHLY and FYNNEI. The CDR3 runs 14 residues.

The gene calls are TRBV5-6 and TRBJ1-6; no reliable D call. The germline gives CDR1 SGHDT, CDR2 YYEEEE. The germline V and J ends were trimmed by 3 bases and 7 bases, with 14 bases remaining between them. This CDR3 region has 15 residues. CDR3 loop: CASSSMAGANSPLHF. Here the CDR3 DNA reads TGTGCCAGCAGCTCAATGGCGGGAGCGAATTCACCCCTCCACTTT.

This chain uses TRBV3-1 (or the pseudogene TRBV3-2) with TRBJ2-5; TRBD2 matches at 11 bases. The ends lost 4 bases at V and 2 bases at J; junction bases unmatched: 6. CDR3 length: 16 amino acids. Germline V gene sequence: CDR1 LGHDT, CDR2 YNNKEL (reference sequence). Here the CDR3 reads CASSLTSGGSQETQYF. The CDR3 DNA sequence: TGTGCCAGCAGCCTCACTAGCGGGGGTTCACAAGAGACCCAGTACTTC.

The chain carries TRBV5-1 and TRBJ2-7, with 10 bases matching TRBD1. The germline V gene encodes CDR1 SGHRS and CDR2 YFSETQ. This CDR3 contains 16 residues. The J segment lost 6 bases and the V segment lost 7 bases, leaving 16 bases of the junction unmatched. Here the CDR3 reads CASAAMGLGQGSEQYF. Written as DNA, the CDR3 is TGCGCCAGCGCAGCAATGGGCTTGGGACAGGGGTCCGAGCAGTACTTC.

This chain joins TRBV30 and TRBJ2-5; TRBD2 agrees at 13 bases. V shed 2 bases, J shed 4 bases, and the junction held 4 bases outside the gene matches. In germline, CDR1 is GTSNPN, CDR2 SVGIG (reference sequence). There are 15 residues in the CDR3. Here the CDR3 DNA reads TGTGCCTGGAGTATTGGACTAGCGGGAGTAGAGACCCAGTACTTC. Encoded protein: CAWSIGLAGVETQYF.

The chain couples TRBV27 to TRBJ2-7; no clear D gene. The V gene's germline CDR1 is MNHEY and CDR2 SMNVEV (reference sequence). Trimming pared 4 bases from V and 2 bases from J, leaving 15 bases between. The length of the CDR3 is 15 residues. The CDR3 DNA reads TGTGCCAGCAGTTCCGCCGGAGTGTGGGCCTACGAGCAGTACTTC. Amino acids: CASSSAGVWAYEQYF.

This clone was counted a single time. V gene TRBV3-1 (or the pseudogene TRBV3-2) combines with J gene TRBJ1-1; D remains unclear. The CDR3 consists of 14 residues. V lost 4 bases to trimming and J lost 6 bases, with 15 bases between them. Germline values: CDR1 LGHDT, CDR2 YNNKEL (reference sequence). The CDR3, as DNA: TGTGCCAGCAGCCTCCAGGAAGGATTTGCTGAAGCTTTCTTT. Translated: CASSLQEGFAEAFF.

The chain uses TRBV18 and TRBJ1-1; tentatively, D is TRBD1 (5 bases). CDR3 length equals 14 residues. CDR1 and CDR2 from the germline V gene are KGHSH and LQKENI. The germline V and J ends were trimmed by 1 base and 4 bases, with 10 bases remaining between them. The CDR3 spells CASSPQTDTTEAFF. DNA of the CDR3: TGTGCCAGCTCACCACAGACAGACACCACTGAAGCTTTCTTT.

This chain uses TRBV14 with TRBJ1-2; D might be TRBD1 (5 bases). V gave up 3 bases and J gave up 8 bases, with 19 bases separating them. The CDR3 has 15 residues. Germline CDR1 SGHDN, CDR2 FVKESK. The CDR3 sequence is CASSQFGFSGDGYTF. CDR3 sequence (DNA): TGTGCCAGCAGCCAGTTTGGATTTTCGGGGGACGGCTACACCTTC.

The chain carries TRBV7-8 and TRBJ2-7; TRBD2 agrees at 9 bases. V dropped 3 bases and J dropped 2; count of bases not matched to a gene: 5. Germline V gene lookup returns CDR1 SGHVS and CDR2 FQNEAQ. CDR3 size: 15 residues. CDR3 DNA sequence: TGTGCCAGCAGCTTGGTGGCGGGGGGGACCTACGAGCAGTACTTC. Protein sequence: CASSLVAGGTYEQYF.

This chain joins TRBV19 and TRBJ1-1; TRBD1 matches 7 bases. Losses at the gene ends were 4 bases for V and 1 base for J; bases not matched to a gene: 3. Per germline, CDR1 LNHDA and CDR2 SQIVND (reference sequence). The length of the CDR3 is 14 residues. The CDR3 here is CASSKGQANTEAFF. Written as DNA, the CDR3 is TGTGCCAGTAGTAAAGGACAGGCGAACACTGAAGCTTTCTTT. Together with reference TRBV19 and TRBJ1-1, the CDR3 gives the full variable domain: DGGITQSPKYLFRKEGQNVTLSCEQNLNHDAMYWYRQDPGQGLRLIYYSQIVNDFQKGDIAEGYSVSREKKESFPLTVTSAQKNPTAFYLCASSKGQANTEAFFGQGTRLTVV.

The rearrangement joins TRBV27 to TRBJ1-5; no definite D call. This CDR3 contains 14 residues. The V end was cut by 3 bases, the J end by 4 bases, with 10 bases between. Per germline, CDR1 MNHEY and CDR2 SMNVEV (reference sequence). As DNA, the CDR3 is TGTGCCAGCAGTTTGAGTGCCGGTAATCAGCCCCAGCATTTT. Residues: CASSLSAGNQPQHF.

This clone was seen a few times. The CDR3 is CASSLLHGRAGETQYF. DNA of the CDR3: TGTGCCAGCAGCTTACTGCACGGGAGGGCCGGGGAGACCCAGTACTTC. The J gene is TRBJ2-5, the V gene TRBV7-8; 8 nucleotides match TRBD2. The CDR3 sequence is 16 residues long. Unmatched junction bases numbered 10, after V lost 2 bases and J lost 5 bases. Germline V gene data show CDR1 as SGHVS and CDR2 as FQNEAQ. The variable domain in full, completed from reference TRBV7-8 and TRBJ2-5, reads GAGVSQSPRYKVAKRGQDVALRCDPISGHVSLFWYQQALGQGPEFLTYFQNEAQLDKSGLPSDRFFAERPEGSVSTLKIQRTQQEDSAVYLCASSLLHGRAGETQYFGPGTRLLVL.

This clone has just a few counts. J is TRBJ2-5 and V is TRBV2; 7 positions agree with TRBD1. V dropped 11 bases and J dropped 5; count of bases not matched to a gene: 14. CDR1 SNHLY and CDR2 FYNNEI come from the germline V gene. CDR3 size: 14 residues. Here the CDR3 DNA reads TGTGCCGCTACGGCGGACAGGAATAGCGAGACCCAGTACTTC. It codes for CAATADRNSETQYF. Filled out from reference TRBV2 and TRBJ2-5, the complete variable domain reads EPEVTQTPSHQVTQMGQEVILRCVPISNHLYFYWYRQILGQKVEFLVSFYNNEISEKSEIFDDQFSVERPDGSNFTLKIRSTKLEDSAMYFCAATADRNSETQYFGPGTRLLVL.